This T cell receptor (beta chain) was sequenced during a study of early T cells in non-severe SARS-CoV-2 infection. In the study overall: The authors sequenced bulk RNA from unsorted whole blood, leaving chains unpaired.

Whole-study results and caveats: Anti-spike CD8 responses were favored in VDJdb matching, and private and CD4 specificities were missed.

Unique molecular identifiers were affixed to single, distinct cDNA molecules. Each CDR3 protein is one row after TCRdb ran MiXCR on the 5' RACE reads. The data hold some 91,000 distinct CDR3 sequences, with 9.5% to 11% observed a single time. This clonotype was seen only a few times. Its antigen is unidentified. Germline V gene data show CDR1 as DFQATT and CDR2 as SNEGSKA (reference sequence). This CDR3 has 13 residues. With 0 bases removed from V and 1 base from J, the gap between germline ends came to 6 bases. The chain combines TRBV20-1 with TRBJ1-1; D is undetermined. The sample consisted of whole blood, taken at baseline. The receptor was derived from an adult who was a healthcare worker with PCR-confirmed SARS-CoV-2 infection or an uninfected control (not recorded which). CDR3 sequence (DNA): TGCAGTGCTAGAGACCCGGAGAACACTGAAGCTTTCTTT. It encodes CSARDPENTEAFF.